This T cell receptor beta chain was sequenced for a study of CD8 T cells in ankylosing spondylitis. Findings and caveats of the study: Several of the motif variants were reported before in synovial fluid and blood from reactive arthritis. Clones that were linked to disease were CD8+ and were relatively rare in peripheral blood. Blood of patients with ankylosing spondylitis appeared to be characterized by a TCR beta motif of roughly eight highly homologous variants.

A word on this clonotype: What it binds is not known.

This CDR3 spans 18 amino acids. Germline V CDR1 and CDR2: SGHTA, FQGNSA. V was shortened by 0 bases and J by 3 bases, with 19 bases between the two germline ends. It was by quantitative 5'-RACE with molecular barcodes that TCR beta libraries were made. Each CDR3 protein gets one entry after TCRdb re-called the 5' RACE reads with MiXCR. This table has roughly 350,000 distinct CDR3 sequences, under 8.5% appearing once. This chain joins TRBV7-2 and TRBJ2-3; a weak D match, TRBD1 (6 bases). The TCR was taken from a male donor with ankylosing spondylitis. Sample: blood, either unsorted or a sorted T cell fraction (not recorded which). In DNA form, the CDR3 reads TGTGCCAGCAGCTTAGCGCAGGGTTACAGGGTATGGACAGATACGCAGTATTTT. This gives the protein CASSLAQGYRVWTDTQYF.